The 23 T cell receptor beta chains below were found in one sample sequenced in a study of T cell clones after liver transplantation. Repertoires were generated with immunoSEQ multiplex PCR, while TCRdb's copy carries only in-frame clones and drops some. The table lists about 120,000 clones, roughly nine tenths of them singletons, with 0.8% to 0.9% in the top ten. Sequences were derived from CD4+ T cells from blood, sampled 12 months after liver transplant. These receptors were obtained from a human patient who received a liver transplant. The T cells may partly be graft donor cells.

The chain couples TRBV5-4 to TRBJ2-3; 8 nucleotides match TRBD1. V lost 6 bases, J lost 0 bases, and 6 bases stayed unmatched. Germline assignment: CDR1 SGHNT and CDR2 YYREEE (reference sequence). The CDR3 length is 15 residues. This chain's CDR3 is CASTTRQGSTDTQYF. CDR3 sequence (DNA): TGTGCCAGCACAACCCGACAGGGGAGCACAGATACGCAGTATTTT. The full variable domain, with the rest looked up from reference TRBV5-4 and TRBJ2-3, is ETGVTQSPTHLIKTRGQQVTLRCSSQSGHNTVSWYQQALGQGPQFIFQYYREEENGRGNFPPRFSGLQFPNYSSELNVNALELDDSALYLCASTTRQGSTDTQYFGPGTRLTVL.

Notes on this clone: Its ends do not fully match the called genes, so a read error is possible. The chain links TRBV7-9 to TRBJ1-4; no reliable D call. Germline V gene data show CDR1 as SEHNR and CDR2 as FQNEAQ (reference sequence). The CDR3 is 16 residues long. The CDR3 is CASRLTFGQINEKLFF. The CDR3 DNA reads as TGTGCCAGCCGCTTGACATTCGGGCAGATAAATGAAAAACTGTTTTTT.

The genes are TRBV5-1 and TRBJ2-7; TRBD2 matches 10 bases. Unmatched junction bases numbered 19, after V lost 0 bases and J lost 4 bases. This CDR3 contains 20 residues. The germline CDR1 and CDR2 sequences are SGHRS and YFSETQ. CDR3 sequence (DNA): TGCGCCAGCAGCTTGGGAGTGGCTAGCGGGAGTCCCCCTCTCCTATACGAGCAGTACTTC. This translates into CASSLGVASGSPPLLYEQYF.

This clone was detected only a few times. The rearrangement links TRBV11-3 to TRBJ1-3, with D perhaps matching TRBD1 (5 bases). The V and J ends lost 6 bases and 0 bases respectively, with 9 bases between them. Germline V gene lookup returns CDR1 SGHNT and CDR2 YENEEA. The CDR3 consists of 14 residues. The CDR3 protein is CASRGDVSGNTIYF. The DNA of the CDR3 is TGTGCCAGCAGAGGGGACGTCTCTGGAAACACCATATATTTT.

The rearrangement uses TRBV19 and TRBJ2-5; tentative D call: TRBD1 (6 bases). Germline CDR1 LNHDA, CDR2 SQIVND (reference sequence). V lost 5 bases and J 1 base, leaving 14 bases between the germline ends. The CDR3 runs to 15 residues. The CDR3 sequence is CASSSFKGVQETQYF. In DNA, the CDR3 is TGTGCCAGTAGTTCCTTCAAGGGGGTCCAAGAGACCCAGTACTTC.

The V gene is TRBV18, the J gene TRBJ1-5; D is unresolved. CDR3 size: 17 residues. In germline, CDR1 is KGHSH, CDR2 LQKENI. V was cut by 6 bases and J by 1 base, with 19 bases left in between. Here the CDR3 reads CASSQDRAGWSNQPQHF. CDR3 DNA sequence: TGTGCCAGCTCTCAAGATAGGGCGGGTTGGAGCAATCAGCCCCAGCATTTT.

The rearrangement uses TRBV5-6 and TRBJ1-6; 10 nucleotides line up with TRBD1. J lost 4 bases, V lost 1 base, and 8 bases had no gene match. Germline loops: CDR1 SGHDT, CDR2 YYEEEE. The CDR3 spans 18 residues. CDR3 loop: CASSLWGPGQGYNSPLHF. The CDR3 DNA sequence: TGTGCCAGCAGCTTGTGGGGCCCGGGACAGGGGTATAATTCACCCCTCCACTTT.

This chain uses TRBV5-6 with TRBJ2-3, with no clear D. The V gene lost 2 bases and the J gene lost 3 bases, with 16 bases spanning the gap. This CDR3 comprises 16 residues. The germline V gene has CDR1 SGHDT and CDR2 YYEEEE. CDR3 protein: CASSLKSALETDTQYF. The CDR3 DNA follows: TGTGCCAGCAGCTTAAAGTCGGCCCTAGAAACAGATACGCAGTATTTT.

Regarding this clone: The sample contains more than one DNA sequence encoding this CDR3. The chain carries TRBV28 and TRBJ2-7, with unresolved D. CDR1 MDHEN and CDR2 SYDVKM come from the germline V gene. This CDR3 comprises 11 residues. The V end was cut by 5 bases, the J end by 0 bases, with 2 bases between. CDR3 bases: TGTGCCAGCAGTAGCTCCTACGAGCAGTACTTC. It specifies CASSSSYEQYF.

The chain is built from TRBV15 and TRBJ2-3; D possibly corresponds to TRBD1 (6 bases). Between the trimmed V and J ends, which lost 1 base and 3 bases, there was a span of 17 bases. CDR3 size: 17 residues. Looked up from germline, CDR1 is LNHNV and CDR2 is YYDKDF (reference sequence). The CDR3 protein is CATSRGQGMVGTDTQYF. In DNA form, the CDR3 reads TGTGCCACCAGCAGAGGTCAGGGGATGGTGGGAACAGATACGCAGTATTTT.

The chain couples TRBV5-5 to TRBJ1-5; no firm D call. Germline-derived CDR1 and CDR2 are SGHKS and YYEKEE (reference sequence). The length of the CDR3 is 13 residues. V lost 2 bases to trimming and J lost 4 bases, with 7 bases between them. The CDR3 bases are TGTGCCAGCAGCTTAAGAGGAAATCAGCCCCAGCATTTT. Its translation is CASSLRGNQPQHF.

This clone was picked up one time. V usage is TRBV4-2 and J usage is TRBJ1-2; perhaps TRBD1 as D (5 bases). V lost 0 bases to trimming and J lost 0 bases, with 8 bases between them. Germline CDR1 and CDR2: LGHNA and YNFKEQ. The CDR3 consists of 15 residues. CDR3 sequence (DNA): TGTGCCAGCAGCCAAGACGGGGGAGCTAACTATGGCTACACCTTC. This gives the protein CASSQDGGANYGYTF.

J is TRBJ2-5 and V is TRBV30; 10 bases agree with TRBD2. The CDR3 totals 16 residues. The V gene end was trimmed by 7 bases and the J gene end by 5 bases; junction bases not matched to a gene: 16. Germline lookup yields CDR1 GTSNPN and CDR2 SVGIG (reference sequence). The CDR3 DNA reads TGTGCCTTAACTCCTCAAAGCGGGAGGGCCGGTGAGACCCAGTACTTC. The encoded protein is CALTPQSGRAGETQYF.

This sequence joins TRBV20-1 and TRBJ2-7; no definite D call. Germline-derived CDR1 and CDR2 are DFQATT and SNEGSKA (reference sequence). The CDR3 runs to 11 residues. The germline V and J ends were trimmed by 7 bases and 0 bases, with 7 bases remaining between them. CDR3 loop: CSGLFSYEQYF. CDR3 DNA: TGCAGTGGGCTTTTCTCCTACGAGCAGTACTTC.

The count of this clone is one. The CDR3 DNA follows: TGTGCCAGCAGTTTTTCGGATGGCTACACCTTC. Its translation: CASSFSDGYTF. The rearrangement uses TRBV28 and TRBJ1-2; no firm D call. V dropped 3 bases and J dropped 6 bases, with 5 bases sitting between them. The CDR3 consists of 11 residues. CDR1 and CDR2 (germline): MDHEN, SYDVKM.

The chain has TRBV11-3 and TRBJ2-1; 8 bases fit TRBD2. Germline CDR1 SGHNT, CDR2 YENEEA. Trimming cost V 5 bases and J 4 bases; bases outside gene matches: 10. This CDR3 is built from 16 residues. The CDR3 sequence: CASSLRSSGYYNEQFF. The CDR3 nucleotides are TGTGCCAGCAGCCTGCGTTCTAGCGGGTATTACAATGAGCAGTTCTTC.

CDR3 loop: CSVSGQGHTDTQYF. As DNA, the CDR3 is TGCAGCGTTAGCGGTCAGGGCCACACAGATACGCAGTATTTT. The rearrangement uses TRBV29-1 and TRBJ2-3, with D perhaps TRBD1 or TRBD2 (5 bases each). Trimming removed 5 bases from V and 2 bases from J, with 14 bases in between. The CDR3 runs to 14 residues. The V gene's germline CDR1 is SQVTM and CDR2 ANQGSEA.

The CDR3, as DNA: TGTGCCAGCAGCCGCAATCGACAGGGAGCCGGGGAGCTGTTTTTT. It translates to CASSRNRQGAGELFF. The chain employs TRBV28 and TRBJ2-2, with TRBD1 matching over 7 bases. CDR1 and CDR2 from the germline V gene are MDHEN and SYDVKM. The CDR3 has 15 amino acids. Losses at the gene ends were 6 bases for V and 6 bases for J; bases not matched to a gene: 10.

The V gene is TRBV6-1, the J gene TRBJ2-7, with 11 bases matching TRBD2. CDR1 is MNHNS and CDR2 is SASEGT in the germline V gene. CDR3 length equals 19 residues. V lost 0 bases, J lost 2 bases, and 12 bases stayed unmatched. The CDR3 reads CASSEATFGTSGRAYEQYF. The CDR3, as DNA: TGTGCCAGCAGTGAAGCGACCTTCGGGACTAGCGGCCGTGCCTACGAGCAGTACTTC.

The rearrangement uses TRBV2 and TRBJ2-2, with no clear D. Germline CDR1 reads SNHLY; CDR2 reads FYNNEI. V gave up 7 bases and J gave up 5 bases, with 11 bases separating them. The CDR3 totals 13 residues. CDR3 coding DNA: TGTGCCAGCACCGATCGAATAACCGGGGAGCTGTTTTTT. Encoded protein: CASTDRITGELFF.

CDR3 region: CASSVLSGSSSTDTQYF. The CDR3 DNA reads as TGTGCCAGCAGCGTACTGAGCGGGAGTAGTAGCACAGATACGCAGTATTTT. The chain recombines TRBV9 with TRBJ2-3, with 8 positions matching TRBD2. This CDR3 region has 17 residues. V lost 1 base, J lost 0 bases, and 7 bases stayed unmatched. Germline CDR1 and CDR2: SGDLS and YYNGEE.

The gene calls are TRBV12-5 and TRBJ1-1; D is unclear. This CDR3 contains 15 residues. The germline gives CDR1 LGHNT, CDR2 FRNRAP. V lost 0 bases, J lost 1 base, and 9 bases lay in between. The CDR3: CASGLVIHKNTEAFF. As DNA, the CDR3 is TGTGCTAGTGGTTTGGTAATACACAAGAACACTGAAGCTTTCTTT.

This chain uses TRBV5-1 with TRBJ2-7; 10 bases map to TRBD2. V dropped 1 base and J dropped 6; count of bases not matched to a gene: 10. Germline CDR1 and CDR2: SGHRS and YFSETQ. This CDR3 comprises 16 residues. DNA of the CDR3: TGCGCCAGCAGCTTGACTAGCGGGACTGCAAGGTCCGAGCAGTACTTC. It translates to CASSLTSGTARSEQYF.